This T cell receptor beta chain was retrieved from a study of beta chain features in type 1 diabetes. Points from the study as a whole: In all four CD4+ subsets, TCRB CDR3 length was significantly, moderately reduced in type 1 diabetes. Any HLA effect on TCRB rearrangement was left unresolved by small sub-analyses. VDJ junctions sequenced from type 1 diabetes patients showed fewer insertions and more deletions.

The isolated RNA, all of it, was reverse transcribed, so expressed TCRB transcripts were what got sequenced. Only in-frame clones appear in the TCRdb table, and some are missing; sequencing was by immunoSEQ multiplex PCR. The sample holds 250,000 to 300,000 clones, approximately 24% seen once. The length of the CDR3 is 16 residues. Germline-derived CDR1 and CDR2 are LNHDA and SQIVND (reference sequence). Deletions cut 0 bases from V and 0 bases from J, with 10 bases between. Worth noting for this clone: Its antigen is not known.

The specimen was naive CD4+ T cells from blood. The chain uses TRBV19 and TRBJ2-3; D possibly corresponds to TRBD2 (6 bases). The TCR originated in a woman aged 25-40 years with type 1 diabetes. CDR3 residues: CASSIDWRDSTDTQYF. Written as DNA, the CDR3 is TGTGCCAGTAGTATAGATTGGCGGGACAGCACAGATACGCAGTATTTT.